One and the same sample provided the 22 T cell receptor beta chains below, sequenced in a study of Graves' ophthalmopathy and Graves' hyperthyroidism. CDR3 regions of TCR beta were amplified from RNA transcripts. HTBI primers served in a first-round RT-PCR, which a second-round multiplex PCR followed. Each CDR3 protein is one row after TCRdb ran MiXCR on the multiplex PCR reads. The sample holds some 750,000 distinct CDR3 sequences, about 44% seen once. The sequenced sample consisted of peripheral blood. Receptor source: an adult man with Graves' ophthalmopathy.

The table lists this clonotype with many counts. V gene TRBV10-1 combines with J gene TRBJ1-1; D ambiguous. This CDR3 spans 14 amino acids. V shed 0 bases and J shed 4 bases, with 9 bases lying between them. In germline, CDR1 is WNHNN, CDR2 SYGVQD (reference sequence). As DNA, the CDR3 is TGCGCCAGCAGTGAGTCGAGTGCCAGCACTGAAGCTTTCTTT. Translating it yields CASSESSASTEAFF.

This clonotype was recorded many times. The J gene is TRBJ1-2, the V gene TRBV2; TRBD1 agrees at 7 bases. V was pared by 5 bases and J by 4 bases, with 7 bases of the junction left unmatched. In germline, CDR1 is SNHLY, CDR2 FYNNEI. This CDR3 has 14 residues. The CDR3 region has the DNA TGTGCCAGCAGTTTATACAGGGGAACCTATGGCTACACCTTC. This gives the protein CASSLYRGTYGYTF.

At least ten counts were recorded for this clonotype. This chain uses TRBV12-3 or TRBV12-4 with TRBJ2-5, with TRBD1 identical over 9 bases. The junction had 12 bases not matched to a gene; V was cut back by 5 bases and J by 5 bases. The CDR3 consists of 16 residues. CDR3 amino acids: CASSETGTGSPETQYF. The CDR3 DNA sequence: TGTGCCAGCAGTGAGACCGGGACAGGGTCTCCTGAGACCCAGTACTTC.

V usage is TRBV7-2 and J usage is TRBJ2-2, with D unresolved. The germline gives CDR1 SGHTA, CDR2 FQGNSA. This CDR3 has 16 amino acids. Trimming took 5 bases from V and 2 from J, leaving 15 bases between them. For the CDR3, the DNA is TGTGCCAGCAGCCCCGGTGAACAAGCAAACACCGGGGAGCTGTTTTTT. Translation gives CASSPGEQANTGELFF.

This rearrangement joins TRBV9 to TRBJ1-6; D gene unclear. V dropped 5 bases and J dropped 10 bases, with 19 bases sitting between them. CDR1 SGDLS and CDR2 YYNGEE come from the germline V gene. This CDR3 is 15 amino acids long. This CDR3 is CASSLTGSGASPLHF. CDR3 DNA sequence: TGTGCCAGCAGTTTGACGGGGTCAGGTGCGTCACCCCTCCACTTT.

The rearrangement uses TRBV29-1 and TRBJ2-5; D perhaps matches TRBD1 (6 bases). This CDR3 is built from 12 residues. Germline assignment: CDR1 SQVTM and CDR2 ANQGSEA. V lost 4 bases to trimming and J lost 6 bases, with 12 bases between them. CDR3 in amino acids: CSVAARGKTQYF. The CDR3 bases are TGCAGCGTTGCTGCAAGGGGGAAGACCCAGTACTTC.

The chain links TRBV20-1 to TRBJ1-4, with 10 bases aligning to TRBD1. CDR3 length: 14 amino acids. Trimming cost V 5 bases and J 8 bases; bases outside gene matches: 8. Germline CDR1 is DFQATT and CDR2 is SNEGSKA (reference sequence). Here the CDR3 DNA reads TGCAGTGCTCGACAGGGGGCAGGGACCGAAAAACTGTTTTTT. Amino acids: CSARQGAGTEKLFF.

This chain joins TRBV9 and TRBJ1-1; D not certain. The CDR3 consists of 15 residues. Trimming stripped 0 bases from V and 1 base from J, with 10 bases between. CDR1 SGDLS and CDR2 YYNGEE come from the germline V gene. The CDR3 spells CASSVDGLANTEAFF. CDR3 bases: TGTGCCAGCAGCGTAGATGGGTTGGCGAACACTGAAGCTTTCTTT. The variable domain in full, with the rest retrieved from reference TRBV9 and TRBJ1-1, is DSGVTQTPKHLITATGQRVTLRCSPRSGDLSVYWYQQSLDQGLQFLIQYYNGEERAKGNILERFSAQQFPDLHSELNLSSLELGDSALYFCASSVDGLANTEAFFGQGTRLTVV.

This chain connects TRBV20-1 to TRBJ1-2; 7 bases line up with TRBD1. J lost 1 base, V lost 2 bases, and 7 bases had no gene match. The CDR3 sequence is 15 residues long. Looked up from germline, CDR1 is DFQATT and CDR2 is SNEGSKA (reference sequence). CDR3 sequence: CSARNPGQVNYGYTF. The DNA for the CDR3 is TGCAGTGCTAGAAATCCCGGACAGGTTAACTATGGCTACACCTTC.

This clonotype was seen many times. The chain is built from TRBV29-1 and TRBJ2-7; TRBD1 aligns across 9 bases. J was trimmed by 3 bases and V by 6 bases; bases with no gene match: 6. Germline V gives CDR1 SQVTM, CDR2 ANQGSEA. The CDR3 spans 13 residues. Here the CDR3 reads CSVELTGGYEQYF. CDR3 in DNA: TGCAGCGTCGAGTTGACAGGGGGCTACGAGCAGTACTTC.

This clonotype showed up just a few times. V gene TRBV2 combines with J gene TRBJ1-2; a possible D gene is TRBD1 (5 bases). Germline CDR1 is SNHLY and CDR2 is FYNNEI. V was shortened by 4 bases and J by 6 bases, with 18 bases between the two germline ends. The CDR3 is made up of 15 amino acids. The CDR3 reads CASSGPGLSSNGYTF. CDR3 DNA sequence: TGTGCCAGCAGTGGGCCGGGACTCAGTAGTAATGGCTACACCTTC.

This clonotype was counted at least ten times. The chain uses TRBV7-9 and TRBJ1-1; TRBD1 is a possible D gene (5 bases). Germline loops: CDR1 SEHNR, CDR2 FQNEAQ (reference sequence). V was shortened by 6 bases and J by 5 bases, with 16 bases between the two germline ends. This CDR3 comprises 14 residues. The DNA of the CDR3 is TGTGCCAGCAGTCTAGGAGGGGAGAGGACTGAAGCTTTCTTT. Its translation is CASSLGGERTEAFF. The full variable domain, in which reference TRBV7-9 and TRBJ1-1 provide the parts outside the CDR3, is DTGVSQNPRHKITKRGQNVTFRCDPISEHNRLYWYRQTLGQGPEFLTYFQNEAQLEKSRLLSDRFSAERPKGSFSTLEIQRTEQGDSAMYLCASSLGGERTEAFFGQGTRLTVV.

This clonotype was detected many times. The CDR3 here is CASSRDRLTGNTIYF. Here the CDR3 DNA reads TGTGCCAGCAGCCGCGACAGGCTAACTGGAAACACCATATATTTT. This chain links TRBV5-5 with TRBJ1-3; D is possibly TRBD1 (6 bases). V dropped 4 bases and J dropped 2 bases, with 13 bases sitting between them. The CDR3 totals 15 residues. Germline V gene sequence: CDR1 SGHKS, CDR2 YYEKEE (reference sequence).

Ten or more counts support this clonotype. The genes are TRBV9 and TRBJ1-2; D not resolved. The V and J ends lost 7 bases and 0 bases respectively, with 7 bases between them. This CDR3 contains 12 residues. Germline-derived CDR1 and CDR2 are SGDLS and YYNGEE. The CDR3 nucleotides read TGTGCCAGCGGTCAATCTAACTATGGCTACACCTTC. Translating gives CASGQSNYGYTF.

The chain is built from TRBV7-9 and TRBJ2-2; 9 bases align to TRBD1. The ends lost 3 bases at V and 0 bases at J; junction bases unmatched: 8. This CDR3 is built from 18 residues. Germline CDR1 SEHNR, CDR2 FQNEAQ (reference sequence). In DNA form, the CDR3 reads TGTGCCAGCAGCTTGGGACAGGGTTTTTCCGCGAACACCGGGGAGCTGTTTTTT. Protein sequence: CASSLGQGFSANTGELFF.

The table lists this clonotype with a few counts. The CDR3 DNA sequence: TGCAGTGCTAGGTTACCGACAGGCTATAATTCACCCCTCCACTTT. Its translation is CSARLPTGYNSPLHF. This sequence joins TRBV20-1 and TRBJ1-6, with a weak D call TRBD1 (6 bases). Germline V gene sequence: CDR1 DFQATT, CDR2 SNEGSKA (reference sequence). The CDR3 is 15 amino acids. With 3 bases removed from V and 3 bases from J, the gap between germline ends came to 12 bases.

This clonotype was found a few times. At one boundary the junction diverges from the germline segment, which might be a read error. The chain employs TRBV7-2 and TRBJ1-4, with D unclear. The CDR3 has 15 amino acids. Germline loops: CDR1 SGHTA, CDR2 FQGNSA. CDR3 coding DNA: TGTGCCAGCAGCTCCGCCGGTTGGACTAGTGAAAAACTGTTTTTT. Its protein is CASSSAGWTSEKLFF.

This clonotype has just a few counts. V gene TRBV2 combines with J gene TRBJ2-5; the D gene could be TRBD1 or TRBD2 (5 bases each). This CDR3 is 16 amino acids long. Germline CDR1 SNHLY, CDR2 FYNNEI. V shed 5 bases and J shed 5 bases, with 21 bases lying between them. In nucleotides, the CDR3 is TGTGCCAGCAGTTCATACAGATGGGGGTCTTCGGAGACCCAGTACTTC. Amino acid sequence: CASSSYRWGSSETQYF.

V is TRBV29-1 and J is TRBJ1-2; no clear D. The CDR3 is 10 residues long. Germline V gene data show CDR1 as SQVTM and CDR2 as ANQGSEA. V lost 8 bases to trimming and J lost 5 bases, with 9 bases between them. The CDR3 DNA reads TGCAGCTATGGGGAGTATGGCTACACCTTC. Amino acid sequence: CSYGEYGYTF.

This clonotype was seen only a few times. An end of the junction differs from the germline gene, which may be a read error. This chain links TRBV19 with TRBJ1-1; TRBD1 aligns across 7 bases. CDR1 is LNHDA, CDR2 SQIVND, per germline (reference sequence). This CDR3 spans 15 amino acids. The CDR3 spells CAGSSRGTDYTEAFF. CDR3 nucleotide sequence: TGTGCCGGTAGTTCAAGGGGGACAGACTACACTGAAGCTTTCTTT.

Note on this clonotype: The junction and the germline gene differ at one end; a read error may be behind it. CDR3 residues: CASSQAGALFEQYF. The CDR3 DNA follows: TGCGCCAGCAGCCAGGCGGGGGCTCTATTCGAGCAGTACTTC. This chain links TRBV7-2 with TRBJ2-7; D might be TRBD2 (7 bases). Germline V CDR1 and CDR2: SGHTA, FQGNSA. There are 14 residues in the CDR3.

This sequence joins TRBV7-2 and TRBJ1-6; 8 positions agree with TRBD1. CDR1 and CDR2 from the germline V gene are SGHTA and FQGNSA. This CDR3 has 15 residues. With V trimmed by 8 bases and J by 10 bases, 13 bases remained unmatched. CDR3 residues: CASGLGQGSRSPLHF. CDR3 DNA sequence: TGTGCCAGCGGCCTAGGACAGGGTTCTCGGTCACCCCTCCACTTT.